A selection of T cell receptor beta chains follows, all from one sample in a study of T cell responses to AZD1222 COVID-19 vaccine. TCRdb keeps only in-frame clones here, not all; method: immunoSEQ multiplex PCR. The table includes about 150,000 clones, roughly 82% detected once. The sample here was peripheral blood, taken on day 0 of AZD1222 vaccination. The receptor set was obtained from an adult in good health. Both conserved end residues are part of each CDR3. The order of the fields is V gene, clone size, J gene, D gene, CDR3 DNA, CDR3 protein. A D gene is named only where the DNA matches it firmly. Clone size appears in some rows only: once, few, many, or a class for an expanded clone.

TRBV6-1,-,TRBJ1-1,-,TGTGCCAGCAGTGAAGAGCAGGGGTGGACTGAAGCTTTCTTT,CASSEEQGWTEAFF
TRBV7-9,-,TRBJ1-1,-,TGTGCCAGCAGATCTACAGGGATTTCGGACATGAACACTGAAGCTTTCTTT,CASRSTGISDMNTEAFF
TRBV7-9,-,TRBJ2-2,-,TGTGCCAGCAGCTTATACAACACCGGGGAGCTGTTTTTT,CASSLYNTGELFF
TRBV2,-,TRBJ1-6,-,TGTGCCAGCAGTGAAGGCACAGGGCTCGGATCACCCCTCCACTTT,CASSEGTGLGSPLHF
TRBV19,-,TRBJ1-6,-,TGTGCCAGTAGTTTACAAGTTCCCCCGGGATCCTATAATTCACCCCTCCACTTT,CASSLQVPPGSYNSPLHF
TRBV15,few,TRBJ1-6,-,TGTGCCACCAGCAGAGATCAAGCAATAAATTCACCCCTCCACTTT,CATSRDQAINSPLHF
TRBV6-5,few,TRBJ1-2,TRBD1,TGTGCCAGCAGACCCCACGGACAGGGGATCGAGGGCTACACCTTC,CASRPHGQGIEGYTF
TRBV12-3/TRBV12-4,-,TRBJ1-2,-,TGTGCCAGCAGTCAACGACAGGATTACGGCTACACCTTC,CASSQRQDYGYTF
TRBV6-5,few,TRBJ1-3,TRBD1,TGTGCCAGCAGTTCCACAGGGGGATCGGGAAACACCATATATTTT,CASSSTGGSGNTIYF
TRBV4-1,-,TRBJ2-7,-,TGCGCCAGCAGCCAAGTAGGGAACGAGCAGTACTTC,CASSQVGNEQYF
TRBV5-1,-,TRBJ2-1,-,TGCGCCAGCAGCTTAAATACCGGCAGAATCAATGAGCAGTTCTTC,CASSLNTGRINEQFF
TRBV10-2,once,TRBJ1-4,-,TGCGCCAGCTCCCCATGGGGAACGGATGAAAAACTGTTTTTT,CASSPWGTDEKLFF
TRBV6-1,once,TRBJ1-5,-,TGTGCCAGCAGTGCGGAAAGGGGGTTTGGCAATCAGCCCCAGCATTTT,CASSAERGFGNQPQHF
TRBV19,-,TRBJ2-1,-,TGTGCCAGTAGTATGACAGCTTACAATGAGCAGTTCTTC,CASSMTAYNEQFF
TRBV7-9,once,TRBJ1-2,-,TGTGCCAGCAAGGGGATTCGCTATGGCTACACCTTC,CASKGIRYGYTF
TRBV28,-,TRBJ2-6,-,TGTGCCAGCAGTCGGTCCCCCTGGGTATCTGGGGCCAACGTCCTGACTTTC,CASSRSPWVSGANVLTF